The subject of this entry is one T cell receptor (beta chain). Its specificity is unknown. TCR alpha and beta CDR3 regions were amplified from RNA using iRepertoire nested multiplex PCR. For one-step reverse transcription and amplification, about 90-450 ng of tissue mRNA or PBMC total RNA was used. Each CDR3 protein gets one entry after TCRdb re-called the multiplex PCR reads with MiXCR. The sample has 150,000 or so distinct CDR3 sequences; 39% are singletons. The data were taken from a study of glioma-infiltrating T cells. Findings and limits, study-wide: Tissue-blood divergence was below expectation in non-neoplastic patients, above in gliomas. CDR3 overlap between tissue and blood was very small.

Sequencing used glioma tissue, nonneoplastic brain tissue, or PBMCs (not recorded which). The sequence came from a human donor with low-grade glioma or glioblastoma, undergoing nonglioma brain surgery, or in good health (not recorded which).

The CDR3 sequence is CASSQNLGAGTGLYEQYF. CDR3 coding DNA: TGCGCCAGCAGCCAAAACTTGGGGGCCGGGACAGGCCTCTACGAGCAGTACTTC. The chain has TRBV4-1 and TRBJ2-7, with 8 positions matching TRBD1. This CDR3 spans 18 amino acids. Germline trimming cut 2 bases from V and 3 bases from J; bases unmatched to any gene: 15. CDR1 MGHRA and CDR2 YSYEKL come from the germline V gene.